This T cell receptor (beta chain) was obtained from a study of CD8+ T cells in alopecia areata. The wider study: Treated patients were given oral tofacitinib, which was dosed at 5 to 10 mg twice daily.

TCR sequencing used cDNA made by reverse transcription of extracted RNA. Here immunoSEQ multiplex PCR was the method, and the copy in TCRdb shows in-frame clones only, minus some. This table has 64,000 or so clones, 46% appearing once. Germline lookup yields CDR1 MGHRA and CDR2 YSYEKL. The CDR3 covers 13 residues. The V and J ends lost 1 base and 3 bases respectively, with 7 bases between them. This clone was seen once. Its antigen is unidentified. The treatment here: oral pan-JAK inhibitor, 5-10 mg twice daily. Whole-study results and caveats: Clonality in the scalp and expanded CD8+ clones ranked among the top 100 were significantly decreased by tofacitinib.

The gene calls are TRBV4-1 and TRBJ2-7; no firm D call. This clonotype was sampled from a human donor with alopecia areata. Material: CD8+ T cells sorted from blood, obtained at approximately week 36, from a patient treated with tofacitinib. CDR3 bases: TGCGCCAGCAGCCAAGTTATGGGCTACGAGCAGTACTTC. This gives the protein CASSQVMGYEQYF.